The TCR beta chain described here comes from a study of blood T cell repertoires in COVID-19. Across the whole study: From the United States, Italy and Spain came samples of acute and convalescent COVID-19.

Germline V gives CDR1 SNHLY, CDR2 FYNNEI. V dropped 7 bases and J dropped 0 bases, with 10 bases sitting between them. The CDR3 has 15 residues. Repertoires were generated with immunoSEQ multiplex PCR, while TCRdb's copy carries only in-frame clones and drops some. The sample gives 80,000 to 100,000 clones, just over 85% of which show up once; roughly 13% is in the top ten. This clone qualifies as medium-sized. V and J are TRBV2 and TRBJ2-6; TRBD1 is a possible D gene (6 bases). This TCR was sampled from a woman aged 60-70 years in a cohort sampled during active or convalescent COVID-19. The sequenced sample consisted of peripheral blood. CDR3 in amino acids: CASTRTVSGANVLTF. The DNA of the CDR3 is TGTGCCAGCACTCGGACAGTCTCTGGGGCCAACGTCCTGACTTTC.